The 2 T cell receptor beta chains reported below all come from one sample, sequenced in a study of shared clonotypes between healthy human individuals. Some clones are missing from TCRdb's copy, which holds only in-frame ones; the method was immunoSEQ multiplex PCR. The data show hundreds of thousands of clones, about two thirds seen once. Sequenced: memory CD4+ T cells sorted from blood. The subset denotes: CD45RA-negative fraction. These receptors all come from a woman aged 25 to 39 in good health.

This clone was seen at least ten times. This chain uses TRBV6-5 with TRBJ2-7; TRBD1 might be the D (5 bases). This CDR3 region has 13 residues. Germline assignment: CDR1 MNHEY and CDR2 SVGAGI. Trimming removed 8 bases at V and 1 base at J, with 12 bases between. The CDR3 loop is CASRRQMSYEQYF. Here the CDR3 DNA reads TGTGCCAGCCGAAGACAGATGTCCTACGAGCAGTACTTC.

This clone was seen a single time. The chain joins TRBV19 to TRBJ1-2, with D perhaps TRBD1 (6 bases). The length of the CDR3 is 12 residues. V was shortened by 3 bases and J by 7 bases, with 9 bases between the two germline ends. Germline V gene data show CDR1 as LNHDA and CDR2 as SQIVND (reference sequence). The CDR3 here is CASSINRAGYTF. Here the CDR3 DNA reads TGTGCCAGTAGTATTAACAGGGCTGGCTACACCTTC.